This T cell receptor beta chain derives from a study of CD8+ T cells in alopecia areata. General study points: An increase in clonality over normal scalp was evident in lesional scalp, especially alopecia totalis/universalis. Many expanded lesional clones persisted in scalp and blood during tofacitinib.

About this clone itself: Its matching antigen is unknown.

The treatment was: oral pan-JAK inhibitor, 5-10 mg twice daily. CD4+ and CD8+ T cells were sorted from PBMCs. Extracted RNA was reverse transcribed, and the resulting cDNA served as sequencing template. Produced via immunoSEQ multiplex PCR; TCRdb's table is partial and in-frame only. This table has some 100,000 clones, 58% appearing once. Trimming cost V 4 bases and J 6 bases; bases outside gene matches: 12. This CDR3 is 15 amino acids long. Per germline, CDR1 SQVTM and CDR2 ANQGSEA. This TCR derives from a human donor with alopecia areata. Sequenced material: CD8+ T cells sorted from blood, taken at week 4, from a patient treated with tofacitinib. J is TRBJ1-1 and V is TRBV29-1; 9 nucleotides match TRBD1. The CDR3, as DNA: TGCAGCGTTGTGGGGGCGGACAGGGGCTGGGCTGAAGCTTTCTTT. The encoded protein is CSVVGADRGWAEAFF.